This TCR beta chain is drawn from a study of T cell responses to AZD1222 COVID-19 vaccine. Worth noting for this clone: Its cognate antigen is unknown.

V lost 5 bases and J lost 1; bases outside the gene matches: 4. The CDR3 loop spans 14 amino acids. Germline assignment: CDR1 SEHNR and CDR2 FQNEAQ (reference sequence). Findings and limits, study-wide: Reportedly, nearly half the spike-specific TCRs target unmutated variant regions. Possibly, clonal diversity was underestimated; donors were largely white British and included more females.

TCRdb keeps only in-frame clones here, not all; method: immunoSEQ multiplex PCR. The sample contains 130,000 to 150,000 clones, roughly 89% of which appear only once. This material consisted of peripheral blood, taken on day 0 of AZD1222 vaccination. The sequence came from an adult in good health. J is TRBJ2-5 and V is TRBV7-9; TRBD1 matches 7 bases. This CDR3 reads CASSDRDGQETQYF. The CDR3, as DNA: TGTGCCAGCAGCGACAGGGACGGCCAAGAGACCCAGTACTTC. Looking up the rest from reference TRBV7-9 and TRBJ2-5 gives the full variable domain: DTGVSQNPRHKITKRGQNVTFRCDPISEHNRLYWYRQTLGQGPEFLTYFQNEAQLEKSRLLSDRFSAERPKGSFSTLEIQRTEQGDSAMYLCASSDRDGQETQYFGPGTRLLVL.